This paragraph covers one TCR beta chain sequence. Its antigen is still unknown. After removal of 4 bases from V and 0 bases from J, the junction contained 6 bases not matched to a gene. Germline assignment: CDR1 SQVTM and CDR2 ANQGSEA. The CDR3 covers 15 residues. The data are from a study of graft-versus-host responses after intestinal transplantation. For the study at large: Every recipient underwent anti-thymocyte globulin induction, then tacrolimus and steroids for roughly 3 years.

The table came from immunoSEQ multiplex PCR; TCRdb's copy has only in-frame clones and leaves some out. The table has 95,000 to 150,000 clones, about 93% seen once. The sequenced sample was unstimulated CD4+ T cells sorted from spleen or lymph node cells, obtained before intestinal transplant. This sequence was found in a human donor who received an intestinal transplant. The chain recombines TRBV29-1 with TRBJ2-3, with 8 bases lining up with TRBD1. CDR3: CSVARDRGSTDTQYF. The CDR3 DNA sequence: TGCAGCGTTGCTAGAGACAGGGGAAGCACAGATACGCAGTATTTT.